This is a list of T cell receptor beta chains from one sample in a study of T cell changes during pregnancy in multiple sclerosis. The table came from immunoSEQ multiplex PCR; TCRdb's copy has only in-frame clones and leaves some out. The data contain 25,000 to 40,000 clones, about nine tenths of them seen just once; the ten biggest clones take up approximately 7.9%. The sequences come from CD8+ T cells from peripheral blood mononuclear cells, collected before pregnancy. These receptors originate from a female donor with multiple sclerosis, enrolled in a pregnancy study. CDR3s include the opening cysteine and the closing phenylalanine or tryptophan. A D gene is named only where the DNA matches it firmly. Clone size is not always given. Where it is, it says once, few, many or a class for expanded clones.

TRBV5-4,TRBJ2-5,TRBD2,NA,CASSWERGRAETQYF,TGTGCCAGCAGCTGGGAACGGGGGAGGGCAGAGACCCAGTACTTC
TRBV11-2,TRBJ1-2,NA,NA,CASSLEVAGGLGYTF,TGTGCCAGCAGCTTAGAGGTGGCGGGGGGATTAGGCTACACCTTC
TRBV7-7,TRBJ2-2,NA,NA,CASSLTQVQGLAGELFF,TGTGCCAGCAGCTTAACCCAGGTTCAGGGATTAGCCGGGGAGCTGTTTTTT
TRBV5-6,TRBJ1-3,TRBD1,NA,CASSTGQGGNTIYF,TGTGCCAGCAGCACAGGACAGGGTGGCAACACCATATATTTT
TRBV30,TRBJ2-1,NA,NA,CAWSVGLERDEQFF,TGTGCCTGGAGTGTAGGTCTGGAGCGTGATGAGCAGTTCTTC
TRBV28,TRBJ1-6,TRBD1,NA,CASSLPGTGYNSPLHF,TGTGCCAGCAGTTTACCCGGGACAGGATATAATTCACCCCTCCACTTT
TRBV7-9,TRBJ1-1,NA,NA,CASSLALVEGWTEAFF,TGTGCCAGCAGCTTAGCCCTGGTGGAGGGTTGGACTGAAGCTTTCTTT
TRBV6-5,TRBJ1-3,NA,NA,CASLKGGNTIYF,TGTGCCAGCCTCAAGGGGGGAAACACCATATATTTT
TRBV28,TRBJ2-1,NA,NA,CASSLRGNEQFF,TGTGCCAGCAGTTTACGGGGGAACGAGCAGTTCTTC
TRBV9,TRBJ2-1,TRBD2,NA,CASSTLAGGPGNEQFF,TGTGCCAGCAGCACCCTAGCGGGAGGGCCAGGAAATGAGCAGTTCTTC
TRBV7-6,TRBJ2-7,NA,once,CASSLGTVSYEQYF,TGTGCCAGCAGCTTAGGGACAGTCTCCTACGAGCAGTACTTC
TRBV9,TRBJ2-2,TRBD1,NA,CASSLETGATGELFF,TGTGCCAGCAGCTTAGAGACAGGGGCAACCGGGGAGCTGTTTTTT
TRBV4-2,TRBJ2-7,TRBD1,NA,CASSPSGTGVYEQYF,TGTGCCAGCAGTCCTTCCGGGACAGGGGTGTACGAGCAGTACTTC
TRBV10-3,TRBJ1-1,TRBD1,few,CATVQGVDTEAFF,TGTGCCACGGTACAGGGGGTTGACACTGAAGCTTTCTTT
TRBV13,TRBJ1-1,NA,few,CASSLMQGAEAFF,TGTGCCAGCAGCTTAATGCAGGGCGCTGAAGCTTTCTTT
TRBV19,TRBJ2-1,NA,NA,CASSIRLSGAEQFF,TGTGCCAGTAGTATTCGCCTTAGCGGAGCAGAGCAGTTCTTC
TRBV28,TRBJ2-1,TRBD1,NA,CASSFQGGLYNEQFF,TGTGCCAGCAGTTTCCAAGGGGGCCTTTACAATGAGCAGTTCTTC
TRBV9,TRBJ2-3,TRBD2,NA,CASSVVSGRAGDTQYF,TGTGCCAGCAGCGTCGTAAGCGGGAGGGCCGGAGATACGCAGTATTTT
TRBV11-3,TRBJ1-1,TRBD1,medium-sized,CASSPRGGDLNTEAFF,TGTGCCAGCAGCCCAAGAGGGGGCGATCTGAACACTGAAGCTTTCTTT
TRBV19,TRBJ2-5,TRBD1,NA,CASSTDRVPQETQYF,TGTGCCAGTAGTACGGACAGGGTGCCTCAAGAGACCCAGTACTTC
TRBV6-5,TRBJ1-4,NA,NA,CASSYSPGFNEKLFF,TGTGCCAGCAGTTACTCTCCAGGATTCAATGAAAAACTGTTTTTT
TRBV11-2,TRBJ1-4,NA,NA,CASSLGRLNEKLFF,TGTGCCAGCAGCTTGGGGAGACTTAATGAAAAACTGTTTTTT
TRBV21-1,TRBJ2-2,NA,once,CASSKGRTHNTGELFF,TGTGCCAGCAGCAAAGGAAGGACACATAACACCGGGGAGCTGTTTTTT
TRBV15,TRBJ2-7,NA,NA,CATSRDLIAEGEQYF,TGTGCCACCAGCAGAGATTTGATAGCCGAGGGCGAGCAGTACTTC
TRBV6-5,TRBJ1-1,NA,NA,CASSYSSMTGTEAFF,TGTGCCAGCAGTTACTCGAGCATGACAGGCACTGAAGCTTTCTTT
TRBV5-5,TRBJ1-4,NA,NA,CASSSGPGVDEKLFF,TGTGCCAGCAGCTCCGGACCGGGGGTGGATGAAAAACTGTTTTTT
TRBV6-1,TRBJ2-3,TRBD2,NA,CASSLTSGGADTQYF,TGTGCCAGCAGTTTGACTAGCGGGGGGGCAGATACGCAGTATTTT
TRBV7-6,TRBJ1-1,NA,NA,CASSLAQGVNTEAFF,TGTGCCAGCAGCTTAGCTCAAGGAGTGAACACTGAAGCTTTCTTT
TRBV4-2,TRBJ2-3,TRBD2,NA,CASSQPPGLAGGQDLTDTQYF,TGTGCCAGCAGCCAACCTCCGGGACTAGCGGGAGGGCAGGACCTCACAGATACGCAGTATTTT
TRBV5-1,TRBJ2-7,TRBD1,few,CASSLKQGWYEQYF,TGCGCCAGCAGCTTGAAACAGGGGTGGTACGAGCAGTACTTC
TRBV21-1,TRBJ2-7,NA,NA,CASSKDLYSGRGRREQYF,TGTGCCAGCAGCAAAGACTTATATTCGGGCAGGGGGAGGAGGGAGCAGTACTTC
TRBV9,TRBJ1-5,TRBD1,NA,CASSVGTGGVQPQHF,TGTGCCAGCAGCGTAGGGACAGGGGGTGTTCAGCCCCAGCATTTT
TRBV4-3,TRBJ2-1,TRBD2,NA,CASSQDTSGAYNEQFF,TGCGCCAGCAGCCAAGATACTAGCGGGGCCTACAATGAGCAGTTCTTC
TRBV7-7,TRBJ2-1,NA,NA,CASSPFEGPYNEQFF,TGTGCCAGCAGCCCGTTCGAGGGCCCCTACAATGAGCAGTTCTTC
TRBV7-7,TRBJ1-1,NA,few,CASSLRQDTEAFF,TGTGCTAGCAGCTTGCGTCAGGACACTGAAGCTTTCTTT
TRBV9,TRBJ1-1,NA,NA,CASSVTENTEAFF,TGTGCCAGCAGCGTAACAGAGAACACTGAAGCTTTCTTT
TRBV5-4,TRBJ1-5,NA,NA,CASSLPQNQPQHF,TGTGCCAGCAGCTTGCCCCAAAATCAGCCCCAGCATTTT
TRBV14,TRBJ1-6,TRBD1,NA,CASSHGTGVASPLHF,TGTGCCAGCAGCCATGGGACAGGGGTCGCTTCACCCCTCCACTTT
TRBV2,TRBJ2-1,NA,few,CASRNTGEQFF,TGTGCCAGCAGAAACACGGGTGAGCAGTTCTTC
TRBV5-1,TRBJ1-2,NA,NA,CASRRADDRFYGYTF,TGCGCCAGCAGACGGGCTGACGACAGGTTCTATGGCTACACCTTC
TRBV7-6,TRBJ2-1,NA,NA,CASSLARNNEQFF,TGTGCCAGCAGCTTAGCCAGAAACAATGAGCAGTTCTTC
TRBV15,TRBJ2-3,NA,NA,CATQGRHSGTDTQYF,TGTGCCACCCAGGGAAGGCACAGTGGCACAGATACGCAGTATTTT
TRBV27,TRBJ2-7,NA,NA,CASSLSKTGAYEQYF,TGTGCCAGCAGTTTATCGAAGACAGGCGCCTACGAGCAGTACTTC
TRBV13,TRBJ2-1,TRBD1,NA,CASSLGDREAEQFF,TGTGCCAGCAGCTTAGGGGACAGGGAGGCTGAGCAGTTCTTC
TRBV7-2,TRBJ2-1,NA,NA,CASSLGLEGLWNEQFF,TGTGCCAGCAGCTTAGGTTTGGAGGGGCTCTGGAATGAGCAGTTCTTC
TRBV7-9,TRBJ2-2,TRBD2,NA,CASSLAGDTGELFF,TGTGCCAGCAGCCTAGCGGGAGACACCGGGGAGCTGTTTTTT
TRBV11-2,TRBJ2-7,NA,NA,CASSLLEDYEQYF,TGTGCCAGCAGCTTATTAGAGGATTACGAGCAGTACTTC
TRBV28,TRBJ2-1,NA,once,CASSPDSYNEQFF,TGTGCCAGCAGTCCCGACAGTTACAATGAGCAGTTCTTC
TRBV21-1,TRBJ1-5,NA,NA,CASSKKDRRDRDTRSNQPQHF,TGTGCCAGCAGCAAAAAGGACCGAAGGGACCGGGACACTCGCAGCAATCAGCCCCAGCATTTT
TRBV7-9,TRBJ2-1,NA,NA,CASSLVVHNEQFF,TGTGCCAGCAGCTTAGTCGTTCACAATGAGCAGTTCTTC
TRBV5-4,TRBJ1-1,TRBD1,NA,CASSWDRGFTEAFF,TGTGCCAGCAGTTGGGACAGGGGGTTTACTGAAGCTTTCTTT
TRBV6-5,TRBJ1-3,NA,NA,CASGQDSGNTIYF,TGTGCCAGCGGACAAGACTCTGGAAACACCATATATTTT
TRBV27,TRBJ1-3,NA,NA,CASRDTHSGNTIYF,TGTGCCAGCAGGGACACACACTCTGGAAACACCATATATTTT
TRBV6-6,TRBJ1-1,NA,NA,CASSDGQNTEAFF,TGTGCCAGCAGTGATGGACAGAACACTGAAGCTTTCTTT
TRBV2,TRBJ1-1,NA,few,CASIDVEAFF,TGTGCCAGCATTGATGTAGAAGCTTTCTTT
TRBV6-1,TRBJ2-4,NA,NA,CASSEAPAETSGIQYF,TGTGCCAGCAGTGAAGCCCCAGCGGAAACGTCAGGCATTCAGTACTTC
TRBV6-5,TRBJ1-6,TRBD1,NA,CATAVGTANSPLHF,TGTGCCACCGCTGTTGGGACAGCTAATTCACCCCTCCACTTT